This entry features one T cell receptor (beta chain) sequence. Its antigen is not identified. The data were taken from a study of CD8 T cells in ankylosing spondylitis. Whole-study results and caveats: For ankylosing spondylitis blood, a TCR beta motif of about eight highly homologous variants appeared characteristic. It was reported that disease-linked clones were significantly enriched in matched ankylosing spondylitis synovial fluid.

The ends lost 6 bases at V and 5 bases at J; junction bases unmatched: 15. The CDR3 sequence is 15 residues long. Germline CDR1 DFQATT, CDR2 SNEGSKA (reference sequence). Preparation of TCR beta libraries was done by quantitative 5'-RACE with molecular barcodes. TCRdb re-called the 5' RACE reads with MiXCR, one entry per CDR3 protein. Among 350,000 to 450,000 distinct CDR3 sequences, roughly a quarter were seen once, and the ten largest hold approximately 1%. Sequenced sample: blood, either unsorted or a sorted T cell fraction (not recorded which). The chain carries TRBV20-1 and TRBJ2-5, with 7 bases aligning to TRBD2. This sequence was found in a male donor with ankylosing spondylitis. The CDR3 here is CSATIEGLSQETQYF. CDR3 DNA: TGCAGTGCCACTATCGAGGGACTATCCCAGGAGACCCAGTACTTC.